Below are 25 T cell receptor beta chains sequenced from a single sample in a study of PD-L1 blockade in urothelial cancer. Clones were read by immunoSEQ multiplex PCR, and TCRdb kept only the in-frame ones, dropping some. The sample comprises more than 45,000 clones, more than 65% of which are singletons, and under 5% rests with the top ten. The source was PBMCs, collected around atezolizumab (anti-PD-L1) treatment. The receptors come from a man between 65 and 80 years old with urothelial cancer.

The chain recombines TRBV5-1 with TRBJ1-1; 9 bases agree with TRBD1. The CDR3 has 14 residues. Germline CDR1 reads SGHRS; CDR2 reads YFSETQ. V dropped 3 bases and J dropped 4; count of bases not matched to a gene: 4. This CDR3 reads CASSYRGRGTEAFF. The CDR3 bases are TGCGCCAGCAGCTACAGGGGGCGAGGCACTGAAGCTTTCTTT.

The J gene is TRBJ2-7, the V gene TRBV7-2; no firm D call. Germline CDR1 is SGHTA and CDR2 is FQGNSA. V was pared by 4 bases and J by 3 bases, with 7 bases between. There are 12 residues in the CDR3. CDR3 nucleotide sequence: TGTGCCAGCAGCTCGAGTCTCTACGAGCAGTACTTC. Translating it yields CASSSSLYEQYF.

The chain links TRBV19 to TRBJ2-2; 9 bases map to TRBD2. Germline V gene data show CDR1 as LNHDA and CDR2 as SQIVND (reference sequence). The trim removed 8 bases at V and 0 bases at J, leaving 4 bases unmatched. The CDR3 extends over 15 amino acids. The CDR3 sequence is CASVSSGTNTGELFF. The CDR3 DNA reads TGTGCCAGTGTCTCTAGCGGGACGAACACCGGGGAGCTGTTTTTT.

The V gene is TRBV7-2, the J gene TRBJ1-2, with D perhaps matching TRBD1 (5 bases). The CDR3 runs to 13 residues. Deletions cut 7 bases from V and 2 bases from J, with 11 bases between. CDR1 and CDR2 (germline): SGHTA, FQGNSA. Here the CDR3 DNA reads TGTGCCAGCACCCCGGACACGAACTATGGCTACACCTTC. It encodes CASTPDTNYGYTF.

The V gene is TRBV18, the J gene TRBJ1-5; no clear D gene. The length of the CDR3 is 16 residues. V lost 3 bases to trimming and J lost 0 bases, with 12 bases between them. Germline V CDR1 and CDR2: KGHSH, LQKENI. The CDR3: CASSPSSPNSNQPQHF. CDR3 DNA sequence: TGTGCCAGCTCACCGTCGAGCCCAAATAGCAATCAGCCCCAGCATTTT.

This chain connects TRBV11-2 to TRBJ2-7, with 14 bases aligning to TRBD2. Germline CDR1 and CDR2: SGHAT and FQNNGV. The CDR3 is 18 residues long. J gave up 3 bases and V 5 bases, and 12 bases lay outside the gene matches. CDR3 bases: TGTGCCAGCAGCCCTCGACTAGCGGGAGGGAGAGGGGACTACGAGCAGTACTTC. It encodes CASSPRLAGGRGDYEQYF.

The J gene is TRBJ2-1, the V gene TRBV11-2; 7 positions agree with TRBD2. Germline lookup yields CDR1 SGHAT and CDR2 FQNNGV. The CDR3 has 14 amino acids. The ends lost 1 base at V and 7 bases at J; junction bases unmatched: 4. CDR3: CASSLAGLMNEQFF. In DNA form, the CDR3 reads TGTGCCAGCAGCTTAGCGGGACTAATGAATGAGCAGTTCTTC.

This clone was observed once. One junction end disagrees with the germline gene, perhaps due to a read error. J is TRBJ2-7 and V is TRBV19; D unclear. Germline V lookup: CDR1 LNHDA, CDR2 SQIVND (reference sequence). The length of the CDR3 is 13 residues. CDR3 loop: CASSLESRYEQYF. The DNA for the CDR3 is TGTGCCAGTAGTCTAGAGTCCCGTTACGAGCAGTACTTC. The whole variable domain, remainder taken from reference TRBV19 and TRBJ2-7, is DGGITQSPKYLFRKEGQNVTLSCEQNLNHDAMYWYRQDPGQGLRLIYYSQIVNDFQKGDIAEGYSVSREKKESFPLTVTSAQKNPTAFYLCASSLESRYEQYFGPGTRLTVT.

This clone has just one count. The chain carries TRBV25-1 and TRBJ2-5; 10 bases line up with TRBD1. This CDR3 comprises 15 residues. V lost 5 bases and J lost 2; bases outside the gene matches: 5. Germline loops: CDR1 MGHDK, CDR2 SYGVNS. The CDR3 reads CASSRGQGIQETQYF. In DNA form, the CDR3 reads TGTGCCAGCAGTCGGGGACAGGGGATACAAGAGACCCAGTACTTC. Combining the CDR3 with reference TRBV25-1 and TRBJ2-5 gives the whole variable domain EADIYQTPRYLVIGTGKKITLECSQTMGHDKMYWYQQDPGMELHLIHYSYGVNSTEKGDLSSESTVSRIRTEHFPLTLESARPSHTSQYLCASSRGQGIQETQYFGPGTRLLVL.

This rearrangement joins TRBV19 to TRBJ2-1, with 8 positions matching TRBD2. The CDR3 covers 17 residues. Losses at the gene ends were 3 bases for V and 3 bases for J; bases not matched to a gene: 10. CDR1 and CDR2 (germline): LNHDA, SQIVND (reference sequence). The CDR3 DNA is TGTGCCAGTAGTATGGTAACACTAGCGGAGCTCTACAATGAGCAGTTCTTC. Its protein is CASSMVTLAELYNEQFF.

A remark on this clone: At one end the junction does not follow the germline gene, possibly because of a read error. This chain's CDR3 is CASSQDRATGELFF. Here the CDR3 DNA reads TGTGCTAGCAGTCAAGACAGGGCCACCGGGGAGCTGTTTTTT. This chain uses TRBV7-7 with TRBJ2-2, with 7 positions matching TRBD1. Germline loops: CDR1 SSHAT, CDR2 FNYEAQ (reference sequence). The CDR3 has 14 residues.

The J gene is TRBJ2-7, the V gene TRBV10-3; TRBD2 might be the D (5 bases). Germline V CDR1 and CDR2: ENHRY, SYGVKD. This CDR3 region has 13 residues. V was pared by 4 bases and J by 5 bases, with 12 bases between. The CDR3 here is CAISGPGNDEQYF. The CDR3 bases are TGTGCCATCAGTGGGCCGGGGAACGACGAGCAGTACTTC.

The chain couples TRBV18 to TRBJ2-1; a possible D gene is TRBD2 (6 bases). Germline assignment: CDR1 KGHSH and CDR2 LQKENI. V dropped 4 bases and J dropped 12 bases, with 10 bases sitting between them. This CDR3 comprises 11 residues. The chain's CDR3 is CASSRDSGQFF. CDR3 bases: TGTGCCAGCTCACGGGACTCTGGGCAGTTCTTC.

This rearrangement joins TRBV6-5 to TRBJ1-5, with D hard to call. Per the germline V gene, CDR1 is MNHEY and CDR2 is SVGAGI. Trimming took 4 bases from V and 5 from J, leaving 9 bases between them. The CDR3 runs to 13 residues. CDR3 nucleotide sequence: TGTGCCAGCAGTTCGGTCCGGGATCAGCCCCAGCATTTT. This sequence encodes CASSSVRDQPQHF.

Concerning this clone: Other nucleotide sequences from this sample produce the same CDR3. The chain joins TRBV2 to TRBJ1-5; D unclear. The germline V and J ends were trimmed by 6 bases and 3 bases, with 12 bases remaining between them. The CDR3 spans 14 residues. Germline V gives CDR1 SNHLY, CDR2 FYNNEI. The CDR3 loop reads CASSREGNNQPQHF. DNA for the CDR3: TGTGCCAGCAGCCGAGAGGGAAACAATCAGCCCCAGCATTTT.

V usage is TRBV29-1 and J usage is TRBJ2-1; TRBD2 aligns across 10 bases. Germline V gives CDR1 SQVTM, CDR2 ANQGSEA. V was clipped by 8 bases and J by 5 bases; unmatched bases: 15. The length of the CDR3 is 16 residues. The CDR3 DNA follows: TGCAGCCCTAGTAGGGCTAGCGGGAGTTTGCACAATGAGCAGTTCTTC. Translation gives CSPSRASGSLHNEQFF.

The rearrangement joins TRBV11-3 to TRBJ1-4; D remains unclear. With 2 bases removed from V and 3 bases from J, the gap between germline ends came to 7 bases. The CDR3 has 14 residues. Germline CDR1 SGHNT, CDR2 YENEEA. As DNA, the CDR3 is TGTGCCAGCAGCTTAAACAGATCTAATGAAAAACTGTTTTTT. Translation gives CASSLNRSNEKLFF.

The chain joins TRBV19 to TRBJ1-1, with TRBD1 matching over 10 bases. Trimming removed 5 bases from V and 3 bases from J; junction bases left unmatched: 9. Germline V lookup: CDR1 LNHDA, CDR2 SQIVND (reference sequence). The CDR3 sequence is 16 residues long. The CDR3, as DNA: TGTGCCAGTAGTCCGGACAGGACAGGGGGGTACACTGAAGCTTTCTTT. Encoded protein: CASSPDRTGGYTEAFF.

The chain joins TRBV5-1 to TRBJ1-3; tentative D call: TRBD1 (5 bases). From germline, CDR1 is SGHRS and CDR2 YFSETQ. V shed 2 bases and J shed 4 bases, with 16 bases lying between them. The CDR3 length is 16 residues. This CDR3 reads CASSFQPSDNGNTIYF. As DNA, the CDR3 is TGCGCCAGCAGCTTCCAACCCTCGGACAACGGAAACACCATATATTTT.

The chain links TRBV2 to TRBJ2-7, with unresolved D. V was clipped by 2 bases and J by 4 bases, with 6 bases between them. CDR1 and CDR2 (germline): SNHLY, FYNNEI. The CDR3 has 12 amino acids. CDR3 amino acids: CASSEISYEQYF. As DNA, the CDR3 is TGTGCCAGCAGTGAAATTTCGTACGAGCAGTACTTC.

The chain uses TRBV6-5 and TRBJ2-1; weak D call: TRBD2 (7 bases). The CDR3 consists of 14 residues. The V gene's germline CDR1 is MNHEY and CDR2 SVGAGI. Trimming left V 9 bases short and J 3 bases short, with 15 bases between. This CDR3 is CASRGGGFYNEQFF. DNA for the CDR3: TGTGCCAGTAGAGGGGGGGGCTTCTACAATGAGCAGTTCTTC.

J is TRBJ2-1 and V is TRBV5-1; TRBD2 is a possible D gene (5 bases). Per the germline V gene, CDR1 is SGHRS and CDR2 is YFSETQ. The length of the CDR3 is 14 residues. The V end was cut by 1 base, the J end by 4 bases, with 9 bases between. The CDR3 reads CASSLSTGYNEQFF. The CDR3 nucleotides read TGCGCCAGCAGCTTGTCGACGGGGTACAATGAGCAGTTCTTC. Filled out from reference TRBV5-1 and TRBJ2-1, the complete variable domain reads KAGVTQTPRYLIKTRGQQVTLSCSPISGHRSVSWYQQTPGQGLQFLFEYFSETQRNKGNFPGRFSGRQFSNSRSEMNVSTLELGDSALYLCASSLSTGYNEQFFGPGTRLTVL.

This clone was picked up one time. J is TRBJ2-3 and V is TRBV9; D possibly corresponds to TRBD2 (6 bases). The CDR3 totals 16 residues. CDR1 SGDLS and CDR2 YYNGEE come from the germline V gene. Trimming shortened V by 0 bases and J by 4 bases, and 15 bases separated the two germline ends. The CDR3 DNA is TGTGCCAGCAGCGTAGGTGGGCGGGATGTGGCAGATACGCAGTATTTT. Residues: CASSVGGRDVADTQYF. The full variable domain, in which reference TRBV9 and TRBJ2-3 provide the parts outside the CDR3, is DSGVTQTPKHLITATGQRVTLRCSPRSGDLSVYWYQQSLDQGLQFLIQYYNGEERAKGNILERFSAQQFPDLHSELNLSSLELGDSALYFCASSVGGRDVADTQYFGPGTRLTVL.

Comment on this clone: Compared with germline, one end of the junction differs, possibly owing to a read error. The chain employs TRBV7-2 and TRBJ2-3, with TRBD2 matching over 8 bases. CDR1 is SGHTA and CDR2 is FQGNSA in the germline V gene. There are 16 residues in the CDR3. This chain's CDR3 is CASSLAGTRAADTQYF. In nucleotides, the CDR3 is TGTGCCAGCAGCCTAGCCGGGACTAGGGCTGCAGATACGCAGTATTTT.

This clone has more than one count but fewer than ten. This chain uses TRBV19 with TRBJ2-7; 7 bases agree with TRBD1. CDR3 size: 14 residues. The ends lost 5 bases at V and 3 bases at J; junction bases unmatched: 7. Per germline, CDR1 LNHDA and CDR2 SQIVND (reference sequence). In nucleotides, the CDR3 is TGTGCCAGTAGTCTCGAGACAGGGTTCTACGAGCAGTACTTC. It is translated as CASSLETGFYEQYF.